These 30 T cell receptor beta chains came from one sample sequenced in a study of T cell responses to AZD1222 COVID-19 vaccine. Sequenced by immunoSEQ multiplex PCR; TCRdb stores in-frame clones only, minus some. The sample holds some 97,000 clones, around 90% seen once. Specimen: peripheral blood, collected on day 0 of AZD1222 vaccination. These receptors came from an adult in good health.

The CDR3 DNA reads TGTGCCAGCAAGTCAGGAGAAAACTACGAGCAGTACTTC. Its translation: CASKSGENYEQYF. The chain is built from TRBV6-5 and TRBJ2-7; D is uncertain. Trimming pared 7 bases from V and 3 bases from J, leaving 13 bases between. Germline V lookup: CDR1 MNHEY, CDR2 SVGAGI. The CDR3 is 13 residues long.

This chain links TRBV5-1 with TRBJ1-1, with no clear D. The germline V and J ends were trimmed by 6 bases and 0 bases, with 9 bases remaining between them. The CDR3 spans 13 residues. The germline V gene has CDR1 SGHRS and CDR2 YFSETQ. DNA of the CDR3: TGCGCCAGCATGGGTCAAGTGAACACTGAAGCTTTCTTT. Translation: CASMGQVNTEAFF.

The chain links TRBV6-5 to TRBJ1-2, with D hard to call. Deletions cut 7 bases from V and 6 bases from J, with 12 bases between. This CDR3 has 12 amino acids. Germline V gene data show CDR1 as MNHEY and CDR2 as SVGAGI. The CDR3, as DNA: TGTGCCAGCAACGGACCCTTAGATGGCTACACCTTC. Protein sequence: CASNGPLDGYTF.

The rearrangement uses TRBV5-1 and TRBJ1-6; a weak D match, TRBD1 (5 bases). Trimming cost V 4 bases and J 8 bases, with 22 bases left between them. Germline CDR1 SGHRS, CDR2 YFSETQ. This CDR3 has 17 amino acids. CDR3 sequence (DNA): TGCGCCAGCAGCATACGTATTCAGGGATCGCGCGATTCACCCCTCCACTTT. Translating it yields CASSIRIQGSRDSPLHF.

This clone was picked up one time. The V and J genes are TRBV28 and TRBJ2-1; TRBD2 matches 9 bases. The trim removed 6 bases at V and 4 bases at J, leaving 16 bases unmatched. Looked up from germline, CDR1 is MDHEN and CDR2 is SYDVKM. The CDR3 sequence is 18 residues long. This CDR3 is CASSQQRLAGGGYNEQFF. The CDR3 DNA follows: TGTGCCAGCAGCCAACAACGACTGGCGGGAGGGGGATACAATGAGCAGTTCTTC.

The V call is TRBV27, the J call TRBJ1-3; the D is unclear. Trimming took 6 bases from V and 0 from J, leaving 9 bases between them. The CDR3 contains 14 residues. CDR1 is MNHEY, CDR2 SMNVEV, per germline (reference sequence). The CDR3 protein is CASRSRDSGNTIYF. CDR3 nucleotide sequence: TGTGCCAGCAGATCCAGAGACTCTGGAAACACCATATATTTT.

The rearrangement uses TRBV19 and TRBJ1-1, with TRBD1 matching 9 bases. The germline gives CDR1 LNHDA, CDR2 SQIVND (reference sequence). J was trimmed by 1 base and V by 7 bases; bases with no gene match: 10. This CDR3 comprises 16 residues. The DNA for the CDR3 is TGTGCCAGTATTCAGACAGGGGGTGTACCGAACACTGAAGCTTTCTTT. Protein: CASIQTGGVPNTEAFF.

The chain links TRBV15 to TRBJ1-1, with no clear D. Germline V lookup: CDR1 LNHNV, CDR2 YYDKDF (reference sequence). The CDR3 runs to 13 residues. Trimming stripped 5 bases from V and 4 bases from J, with 11 bases between. CDR3 amino acids: CATSSRESTEAFF. CDR3 nucleotide sequence: TGTGCCACCAGCTCTAGAGAGAGCACTGAAGCTTTCTTT.

This clone was picked up a small number of times. The chain combines TRBV3-1 (or the pseudogene TRBV3-2) with TRBJ1-2; 9 bases fit TRBD1. The CDR3 is made up of 17 amino acids. The junction had 10 bases not matched to a gene; V was cut back by 1 base and J by 4 bases. Germline CDR1 LGHDT, CDR2 YNNKEL (reference sequence). The CDR3 region is CASSQVTGGAMRYGYTF. CDR3 nucleotides: TGTGCCAGCAGCCAAGTTACAGGGGGCGCGATGCGCTATGGCTACACCTTC.

This chain connects TRBV7-6 to TRBJ2-1; 8 bases fit TRBD1. Per the germline V gene, CDR1 is SGHVS and CDR2 is FNYEAQ. V lost 4 bases to trimming and J lost 8 bases; unmatched junction nucleotides: 7. This CDR3 comprises 14 residues. The CDR3 spells CASSYPDRVDEQFF. CDR3 DNA: TGTGCCAGCAGCTACCCGGACAGGGTCGATGAGCAGTTCTTC.

The V and J genes are TRBV5-8 and TRBJ1-6; D not resolved. Germline assignment: CDR1 SGHTS and CDR2 YDEGEE. This CDR3 has 14 amino acids. Trimming shortened V by 3 bases and J by 9 bases, and 13 bases separated the two germline ends. CDR3 residues: CASSSEIGGSPLHF. The DNA of the CDR3 is TGTGCCAGCAGCTCGGAGATAGGCGGTTCACCCCTCCACTTT.

The chain links TRBV6-5 to TRBJ1-2; weak D call: TRBD1 (5 bases). Trimming took off 5 bases at V and 2 bases at J, with 12 bases between the two ends. CDR1 and CDR2 from the germline V gene are MNHEY and SVGAGI. The CDR3 is 14 residues long. CDR3 protein: CASSPFRQNYGYTF. As DNA, the CDR3 is TGTGCCAGCAGTCCCTTCCGACAGAACTATGGCTACACCTTC.

The chain uses TRBV6-4 and TRBJ2-1; TRBD2 matches 8 bases. From germline, CDR1 is MRHNA and CDR2 SNTAGT. Trimming at V came to 7 bases and at J to 4 bases, leaving 9 bases not matched to a gene. The CDR3 has 15 amino acids. CDR3 in amino acids: CASTPDSGSYNEQFF. CDR3 sequence (DNA): TGTGCCAGCACTCCGGACAGCGGGAGTTACAATGAGCAGTTCTTC.

The chain carries TRBV28 and TRBJ1-2, with TRBD1 as a possible D gene (6 bases). The CDR3 length is 12 residues. The V and J ends lost 7 bases and 6 bases respectively, with 12 bases between them. The germline CDR1 and CDR2 sequences are MDHEN and SYDVKM. In DNA form, the CDR3 reads TGTGCCAGCAAAGGGGGGGTCGATGGCTACACCTTC. Translation: CASKGGVDGYTF.

The chain joins TRBV6-4 to TRBJ1-3; no definite D call. This CDR3 is built from 13 residues. The germline V and J ends were trimmed by 5 bases and 8 bases, with 13 bases remaining between them. CDR1 is MRHNA and CDR2 is SNTAGT in the germline V gene. DNA for the CDR3: TGTGCCAGCAGTATGTACCCTGGGGACACCATATATTTT. Its translation: CASSMYPGDTIYF.

The rearrangement uses TRBV9 and TRBJ1-2, with a possible D match to TRBD1 (5 bases). The V gene's germline CDR1 is SGDLS and CDR2 YYNGEE. The length of the CDR3 is 15 residues. V was clipped by 0 bases and J by 7 bases, with 16 bases between them. Here the CDR3 DNA reads TGTGCCAGCAGCGTAGTTGGGGCTGCGGCCCGTGGCTACACCTTC. Translation: CASSVVGAAARGYTF. Drawing the rest from reference TRBV9 and TRBJ1-2, the complete variable domain is DSGVTQTPKHLITATGQRVTLRCSPRSGDLSVYWYQQSLDQGLQFLIQYYNGEERAKGNILERFSAQQFPDLHSELNLSSLELGDSALYFCASSVVGAAARGYTFGSGTRLTVV.

A note on this clone: Other nucleotide sequences from this sample produce the same CDR3. This chain joins TRBV6-1 and TRBJ1-6; D gene unclear. CDR1 is MNHNS and CDR2 is SASEGT in the germline V gene. Trimming took off 0 bases at V and 0 bases at J, with 9 bases between the two ends. This CDR3 has 17 amino acids. The CDR3 DNA is TGTGCCAGCAGTGAAGCGCTCCAGAGCTCCTATAATTCACCCCTCCACTTT. Translating it yields CASSEALQSSYNSPLHF.

The V and J genes are TRBV6-5 and TRBJ1-4; D unclear. V was shortened by 5 bases and J by 6 bases, with 10 bases between the two germline ends. This CDR3 has 13 residues. CDR1 MNHEY and CDR2 SVGAGI come from the germline V gene. Here the CDR3 DNA reads TGTGCCAGCAGTACCCACAGAGATGAAAAACTGTTTTTT. Amino acids: CASSTHRDEKLFF.

The gene calls are TRBV7-9 and TRBJ2-3; D uncertain. V was trimmed by 1 base and J by 1 base, leaving 3 bases between them. Germline V gene lookup returns CDR1 SEHNR and CDR2 FQNEAQ (reference sequence). The length of the CDR3 is 13 residues. CDR3 protein: CASSLEGTDTQYF. DNA for the CDR3: TGTGCCAGCAGCTTAGAGGGCACAGATACGCAGTATTTT.

V gene TRBV5-1 combines with J gene TRBJ1-2; D gene ambiguous. CDR3 length: 15 residues. CDR1 is SGHRS and CDR2 is YFSETQ in the germline V gene. With 4 bases removed from V and 2 bases from J, the gap between germline ends came to 15 bases. The DNA for the CDR3 is TGCGCCAGCAGCGGTGGTGAATACTCGAACTATGGCTACACCTTC. Translated, it gives CASSGGEYSNYGYTF. The full variable domain, its missing parts supplied by reference TRBV5-1 and TRBJ1-2, is KAGVTQTPRYLIKTRGQQVTLSCSPISGHRSVSWYQQTPGQGLQFLFEYFSETQRNKGNFPGRFSGRQFSNSRSEMNVSTLELGDSALYLCASSGGEYSNYGYTFGSGTRLTVV.

The chain has TRBV18 and TRBJ1-2; D gene ambiguous. Trimming removed 0 bases from V and 0 bases from J, with 8 bases in between. The CDR3 runs to 15 residues. CDR1 is KGHSH, CDR2 LQKENI, per germline. The CDR3 coding sequence is TGTGCCAGCTCACCACCGTCAAACCCTAACTATGGCTACACCTTC. This codes for CASSPPSNPNYGYTF.

This chain uses TRBV28 with TRBJ1-5; TRBD1 matches at 7 bases. The CDR3 sequence is 14 residues long. Germline V gene lookup returns CDR1 MDHEN and CDR2 SYDVKM. J gave up 3 bases and V 7 bases, and 6 bases lay outside the gene matches. CDR3 in amino acids: CASTPGQYNQPQHF. The CDR3 DNA follows: TGTGCCAGCACTCCGGGACAGTACAATCAGCCCCAGCATTTT.

V gene TRBV19 combines with J gene TRBJ1-5; maybe TRBD1 (5 bases). Germline lookup yields CDR1 LNHDA and CDR2 SQIVND (reference sequence). V lost 4 bases, J lost 1 base, and 11 bases lay in between. The CDR3 spans 15 residues. The CDR3 coding sequence is TGTGCCAGTAGTACCGGGGGTAGGAGCAATCAGCCCCAGCATTTT. It encodes CASSTGGRSNQPQHF.

The chain employs TRBV29-1 and TRBJ2-3; D is uncertain. The CDR3 consists of 13 residues. Trimming removed 7 bases from V and 0 bases from J, with 11 bases in between. CDR1 and CDR2 from the germline V gene are SQVTM and ANQGSEA. CDR3 DNA: TGCAGCGGGCTGGGCCGCAGCACAGATACGCAGTATTTT. Protein sequence: CSGLGRSTDTQYF.

The chain has TRBV9 and TRBJ1-1; 12 bases are a match to TRBD1. With V trimmed by 0 bases and J by 2 bases, 5 bases remained unmatched. From germline, CDR1 is SGDLS and CDR2 YYNGEE. The CDR3 is 17 residues long. The CDR3 protein is CASSVEGQGAFNTEAFF. The CDR3 DNA is TGTGCCAGCAGCGTAGAGGGACAGGGGGCTTTCAACACTGAAGCTTTCTTT.

V gene TRBV3-1 (or the pseudogene TRBV3-2) combines with J gene TRBJ2-1; 8 nucleotides agree with TRBD1. Trimming removed 5 bases from V and 8 bases from J; junction bases left unmatched: 8. The CDR3 runs 14 residues. Germline V gene sequence: CDR1 LGHDT, CDR2 YNNKEL (reference sequence). The CDR3 loop reads CASSFVSGGDEQFF. The CDR3 nucleotides read TGTGCCAGCAGCTTCGTCTCAGGGGGCGATGAGCAGTTCTTC.

The V call is TRBV5-1, the J call TRBJ1-4; no firm D call. The CDR3 runs 16 residues. Trimming removed 4 bases at V and 5 bases at J, with 18 bases between. The germline gives CDR1 SGHRS, CDR2 YFSETQ. CDR3 amino acids: CASSARTDGENEKLFF. The CDR3, as DNA: TGCGCCAGCAGCGCCCGGACCGACGGCGAAAATGAAAAACTGTTTTTT.

CDR3 DNA sequence: TGTGCCAGCAGTGACGACGGATCGGGCACTGAAGCTTTCTTT. It encodes CASSDDGSGTEAFF. The V call is TRBV2, the J call TRBJ1-1; no firm D call. The V end lost 3 bases, the J end lost 4 bases, and 12 bases lay between the germline ends. Germline V gives CDR1 SNHLY, CDR2 FYNNEI. The CDR3 runs 14 residues.

This chain uses TRBV29-1 with TRBJ1-2; D gene unclear. CDR3 length: 13 amino acids. Germline values: CDR1 SQVTM, CDR2 ANQGSEA. The V and J ends lost 7 bases and 4 bases respectively, with 16 bases between them. CDR3 DNA sequence: TGCAGCGCTGGGCCAGCTGGGCGCTATGGCTACACCTTC. It codes for CSAGPAGRYGYTF.

The chain carries TRBV11-3 and TRBJ1-2; a weak D match, TRBD1 (5 bases). V lost 0 bases and J lost 3, with 11 bases in between. Per the germline V gene, CDR1 is SGHNT and CDR2 is YENEEA. There are 15 residues in the CDR3. In DNA, the CDR3 is TGTGCCAGCAGCTTAGAGGGGGAAAGTTACTATGGCTACACCTTC. This codes for CASSLEGESYYGYTF.